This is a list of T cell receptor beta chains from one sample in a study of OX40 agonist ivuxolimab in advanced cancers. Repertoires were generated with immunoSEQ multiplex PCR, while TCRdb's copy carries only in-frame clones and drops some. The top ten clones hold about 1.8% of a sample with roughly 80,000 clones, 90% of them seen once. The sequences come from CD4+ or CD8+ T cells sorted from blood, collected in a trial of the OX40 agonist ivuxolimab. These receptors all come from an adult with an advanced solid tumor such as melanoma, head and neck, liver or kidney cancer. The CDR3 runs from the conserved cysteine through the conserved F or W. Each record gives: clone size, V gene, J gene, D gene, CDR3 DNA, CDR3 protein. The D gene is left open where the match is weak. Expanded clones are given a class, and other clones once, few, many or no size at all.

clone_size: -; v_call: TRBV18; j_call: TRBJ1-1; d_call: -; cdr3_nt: TGTGCCAGCTCACCTTTGGGGGACACTGAAGCTTTCTTT; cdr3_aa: CASSPLGDTEAFF
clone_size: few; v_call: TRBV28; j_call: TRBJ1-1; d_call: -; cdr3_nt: TGTGCCAGCAGTTCAGGGCAGTTAGACCTTGAAGCTTTCTTT; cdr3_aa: CASSSGQLDLEAFF
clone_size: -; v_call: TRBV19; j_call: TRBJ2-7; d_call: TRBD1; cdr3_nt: TGTGCCAGTAGGCCCACCCCAGGGGGTCACGAGCAATACTTC; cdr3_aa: CASRPTPGGHEQYF
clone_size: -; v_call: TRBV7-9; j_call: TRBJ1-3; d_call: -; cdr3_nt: TGTGCCAGCAGTCGAGGGACTCAGGGGTCTGGAAACACCATATATTTT; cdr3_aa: CASSRGTQGSGNTIYF
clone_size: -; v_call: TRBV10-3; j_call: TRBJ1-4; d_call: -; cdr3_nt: TGTGCCATCAGCCGGACAAGCAATGAAAAACTGTTTTTT; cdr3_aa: CAISRTSNEKLFF
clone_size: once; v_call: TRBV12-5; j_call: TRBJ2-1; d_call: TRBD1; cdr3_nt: TGTGCTAGTGGTTCAGTCGGGACAGGGTCGGGCAATGAGCAGTTCTTC; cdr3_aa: CASGSVGTGSGNEQFF
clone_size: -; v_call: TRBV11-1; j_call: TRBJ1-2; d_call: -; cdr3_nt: TGTGCCAGCAGTTATACAGGCTATGGCTACACCTTC; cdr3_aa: CASSYTGYGYTF
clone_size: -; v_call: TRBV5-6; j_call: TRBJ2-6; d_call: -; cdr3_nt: TGTGCCAGCAGCGTGATCGGGACTGGGGCCAACGTCCTGACTTTC; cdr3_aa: CASSVIGTGANVLTF
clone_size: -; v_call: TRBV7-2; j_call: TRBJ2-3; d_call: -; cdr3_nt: TGTGCCAGCAGCTCCCACCTTCTAGGTAGTAGCACAGATACGCAGTATTTT; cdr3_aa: CASSSHLLGSSTDTQYF
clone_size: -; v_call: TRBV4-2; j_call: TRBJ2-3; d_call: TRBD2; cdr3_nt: TGTGCCAGCAGCCATGATAGCGGGCGCACAGATACGCAGTATTTT; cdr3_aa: CASSHDSGRTDTQYF
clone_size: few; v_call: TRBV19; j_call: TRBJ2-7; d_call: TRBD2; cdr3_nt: TGTGCCAGTACTTCTAGCGGGAGTAGTAGCGAGCAGTACTTC; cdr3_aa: CASTSSGSSSEQYF
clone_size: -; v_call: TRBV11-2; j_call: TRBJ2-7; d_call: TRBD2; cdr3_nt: TGTGCCAGCAGCTCAGCCCTAGCGGGAGGTTTTGAGCAGTACTTC; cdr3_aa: CASSSALAGGFEQYF